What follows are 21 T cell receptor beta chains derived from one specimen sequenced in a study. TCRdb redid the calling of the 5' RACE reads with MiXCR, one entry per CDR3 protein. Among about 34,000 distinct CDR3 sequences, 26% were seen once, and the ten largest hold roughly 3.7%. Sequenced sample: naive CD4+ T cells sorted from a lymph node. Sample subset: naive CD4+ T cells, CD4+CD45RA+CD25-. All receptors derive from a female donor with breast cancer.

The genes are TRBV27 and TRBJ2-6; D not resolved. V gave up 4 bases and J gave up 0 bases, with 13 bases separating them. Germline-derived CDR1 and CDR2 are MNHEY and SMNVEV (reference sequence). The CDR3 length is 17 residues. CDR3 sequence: CASSSQEVYSGANVLTF. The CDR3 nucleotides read TGTGCCAGCAGTTCCCAAGAGGTTTACTCTGGGGCCAACGTCCTGACTTTC.

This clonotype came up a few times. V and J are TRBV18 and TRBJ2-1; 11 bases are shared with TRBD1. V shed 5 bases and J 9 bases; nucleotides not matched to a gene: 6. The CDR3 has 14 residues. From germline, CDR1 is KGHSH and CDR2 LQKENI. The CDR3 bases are TGTGCCAGCTCATCGGGGACAGGGGGTAGTGAGCAGTTCTTC. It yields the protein CASSSGTGGSEQFF.

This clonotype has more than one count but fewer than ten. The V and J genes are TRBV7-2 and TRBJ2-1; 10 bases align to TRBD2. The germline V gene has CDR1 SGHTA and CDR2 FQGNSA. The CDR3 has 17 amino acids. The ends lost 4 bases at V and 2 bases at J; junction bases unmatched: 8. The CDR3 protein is CASSSTTGTSAYNEQFF. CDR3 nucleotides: TGTGCCAGCAGCTCGACAACCGGGACTAGCGCCTACAATGAGCAGTTCTTC.

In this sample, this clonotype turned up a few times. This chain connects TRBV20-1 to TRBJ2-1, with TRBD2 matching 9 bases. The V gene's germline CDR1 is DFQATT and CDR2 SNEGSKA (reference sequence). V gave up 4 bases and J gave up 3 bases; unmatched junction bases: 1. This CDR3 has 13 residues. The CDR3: CSATSGDYNEQFF. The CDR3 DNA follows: TGCAGTGCTACTAGCGGGGACTACAATGAGCAGTTCTTC.

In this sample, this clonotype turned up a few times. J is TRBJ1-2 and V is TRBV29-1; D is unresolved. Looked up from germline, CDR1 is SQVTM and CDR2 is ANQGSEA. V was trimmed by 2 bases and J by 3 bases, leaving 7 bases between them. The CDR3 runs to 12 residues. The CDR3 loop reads CSVETVDYGYTF. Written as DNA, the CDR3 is TGCAGCGTTGAAACCGTTGACTATGGCTACACCTTC.

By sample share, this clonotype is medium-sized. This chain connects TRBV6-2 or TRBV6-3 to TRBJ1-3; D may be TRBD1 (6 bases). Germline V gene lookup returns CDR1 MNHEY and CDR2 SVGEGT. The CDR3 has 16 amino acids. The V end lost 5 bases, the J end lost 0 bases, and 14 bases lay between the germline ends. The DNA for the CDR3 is TGTGCCAGCAGTAATTTGGACAGCAGCTCTGGAAACACCATATATTTT. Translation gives CASSNLDSSSGNTIYF.

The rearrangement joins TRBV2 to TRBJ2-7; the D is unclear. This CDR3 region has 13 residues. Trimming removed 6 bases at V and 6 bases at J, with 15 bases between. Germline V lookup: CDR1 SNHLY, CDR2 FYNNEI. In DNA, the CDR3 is TGTGCCAGCAGCCAGTCGACTCGGAGCGAGCAGTACTTC. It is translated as CASSQSTRSEQYF.

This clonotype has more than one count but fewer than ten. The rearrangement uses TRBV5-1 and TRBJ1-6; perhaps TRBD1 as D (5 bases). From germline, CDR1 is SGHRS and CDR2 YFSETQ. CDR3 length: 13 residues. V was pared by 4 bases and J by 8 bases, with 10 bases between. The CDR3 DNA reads TGCGCCAGCAGCACAGGAGCGGATTCACCCCTCCACTTT. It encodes CASSTGADSPLHF.

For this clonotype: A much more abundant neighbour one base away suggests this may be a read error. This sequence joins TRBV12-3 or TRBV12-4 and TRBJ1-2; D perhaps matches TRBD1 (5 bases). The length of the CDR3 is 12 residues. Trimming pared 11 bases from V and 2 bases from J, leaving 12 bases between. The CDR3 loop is CAGSGSNYGYTF. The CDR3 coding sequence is TGTGCCGGCTCAGGGTCCAACTATGGCTACACCTTC.

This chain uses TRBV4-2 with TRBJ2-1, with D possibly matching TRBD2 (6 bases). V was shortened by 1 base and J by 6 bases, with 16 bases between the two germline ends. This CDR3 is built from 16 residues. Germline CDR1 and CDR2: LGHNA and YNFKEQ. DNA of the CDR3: TGTGCCAGCAGCCAAGTCTCGGGGGACCCACGCAATGAGCAGTTCTTC. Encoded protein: CASSQVSGDPRNEQFF.

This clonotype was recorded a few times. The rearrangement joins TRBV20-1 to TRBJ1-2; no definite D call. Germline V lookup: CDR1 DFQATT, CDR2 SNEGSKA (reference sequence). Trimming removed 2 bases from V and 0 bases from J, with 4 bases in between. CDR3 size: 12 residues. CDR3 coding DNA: TGCAGTGCTAGACTCCCTAACTATGGCTACACCTTC. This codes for CSARLPNYGYTF.

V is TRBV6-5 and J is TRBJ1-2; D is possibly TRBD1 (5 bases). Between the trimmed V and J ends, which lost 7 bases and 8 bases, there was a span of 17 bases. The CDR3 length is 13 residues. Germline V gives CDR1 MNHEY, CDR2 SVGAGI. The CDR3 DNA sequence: TGTGCCAGCACCCAGGTGGTGGGACGAGGCTACACCTTC. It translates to CASTQVVGRGYTF.

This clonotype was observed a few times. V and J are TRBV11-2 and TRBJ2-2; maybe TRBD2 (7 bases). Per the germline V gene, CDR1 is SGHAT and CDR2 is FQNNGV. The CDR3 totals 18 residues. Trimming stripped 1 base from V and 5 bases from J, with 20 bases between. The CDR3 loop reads CASSLVSRRGRRTGELFF. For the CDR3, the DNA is TGTGCCAGCAGCTTAGTTTCTAGGCGGGGGCGCAGGACCGGGGAGCTGTTTTTT. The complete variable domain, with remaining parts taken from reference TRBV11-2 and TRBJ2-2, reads EAGVAQSPRYKIIEKRQSVAFWCNPISGHATLYWYQQILGQGPKLLIQFQNNGVVDDSQLPKDRFSAERLKGVDSTLKIQPAKLEDSAVYLCASSLVSRRGRRTGELFFGEGSRLTVL.

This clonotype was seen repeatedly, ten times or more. CDR3 amino acids: CSARDKGTGIYEQYF. The CDR3 nucleotides read TGCAGTGCTAGAGATAAGGGGACAGGGATATACGAGCAGTACTTC. V and J are TRBV20-1 and TRBJ2-7; 9 bases are shared with TRBD1. Trimming removed 0 bases from V and 4 bases from J; junction bases left unmatched: 7. The CDR3 is 15 residues long. Germline V gene lookup returns CDR1 DFQATT and CDR2 SNEGSKA (reference sequence).

CDR3 sequence reads: CASSLRAGGRTDTQYF. The CDR3 DNA is TGTGCCAGCAGCTTACGGGCGGGAGGCAGGACAGATACGCAGTATTTT. The chain has TRBV7-3 and TRBJ2-3; 8 nucleotides match TRBD2. Trimming at V came to 2 bases and at J to 3 bases, leaving 7 bases not matched to a gene. Germline V gene sequence: CDR1 SGHTA, CDR2 FQGTGA. The CDR3 extends over 16 amino acids. The full variable domain, with the rest looked up from reference TRBV7-3 and TRBJ2-3, is GAGVSQTPSNKVTEKGKYVELRCDPISGHTALYWYRQSLGQGPEFLIYFQGTGAADDSGLPNDRFFAVRPEGSVSTLKIQRTERGDSAVYLCASSLRAGGRTDTQYFGPGTRLTVL.

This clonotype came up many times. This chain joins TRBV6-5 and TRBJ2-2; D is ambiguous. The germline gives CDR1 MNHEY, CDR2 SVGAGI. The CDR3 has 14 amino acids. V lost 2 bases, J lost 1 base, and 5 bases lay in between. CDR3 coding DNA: TGTGCCAGCAGTTACGGCGAGAACACCGGGGAGCTGTTTTTT. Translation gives CASSYGENTGELFF.

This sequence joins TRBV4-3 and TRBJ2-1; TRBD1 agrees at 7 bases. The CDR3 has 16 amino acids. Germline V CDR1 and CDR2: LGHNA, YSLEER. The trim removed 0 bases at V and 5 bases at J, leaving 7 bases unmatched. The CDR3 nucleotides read TGCGCCAGCAGCCAAGATCACTTCGGGACAGACAATGAGCAGTTCTTC. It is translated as CASSQDHFGTDNEQFF.

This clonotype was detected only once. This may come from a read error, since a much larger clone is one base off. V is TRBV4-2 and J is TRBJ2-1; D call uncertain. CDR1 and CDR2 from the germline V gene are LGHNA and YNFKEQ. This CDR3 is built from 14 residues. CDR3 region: CTSSQEIARSEQFF. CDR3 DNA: TGTACCAGCAGCCAAGAGATAGCTAGATCTGAGCAGTTCTTC.

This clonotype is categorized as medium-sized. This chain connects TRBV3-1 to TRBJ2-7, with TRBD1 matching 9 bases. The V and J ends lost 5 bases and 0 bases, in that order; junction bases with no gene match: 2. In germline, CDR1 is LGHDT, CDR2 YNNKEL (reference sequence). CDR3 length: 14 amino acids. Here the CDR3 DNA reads TGTGCCAGCAGCAGACAGGGGGGCTCCTACGAGCAGTACTTC. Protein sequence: CASSRQGGSYEQYF.

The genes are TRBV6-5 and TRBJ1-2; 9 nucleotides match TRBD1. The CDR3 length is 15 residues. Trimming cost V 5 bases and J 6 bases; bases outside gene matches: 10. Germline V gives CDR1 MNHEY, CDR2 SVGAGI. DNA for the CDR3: TGTGCCAGCAGTGGCACCCGGGACAGGGCTGATGGCTACACCTTC. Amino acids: CASSGTRDRADGYTF.

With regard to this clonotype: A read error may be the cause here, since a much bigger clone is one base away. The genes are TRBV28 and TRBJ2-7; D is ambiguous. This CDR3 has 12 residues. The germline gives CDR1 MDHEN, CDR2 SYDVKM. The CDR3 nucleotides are TGTGCCGGCAGTCTCACGATCTACGAGCAGTACTTC. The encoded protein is CAGSLTIYEQYF.